Listed below are T cell receptor beta chains from one sample, sequenced in a study of blood T cell repertoires in COVID-19. The assay was immunoSEQ multiplex PCR, and TCRdb's table has in-frame clones only and misses some. The table lists about 150,000 clones, under 85% of them singletons. The sequencing input was peripheral blood. The receptors were gathered from an elderly woman with acute or convalescent COVID-19. Both conserved end residues are part of each CDR3. Each record gives: D gene, clone size, CDR3 length, J gene, V gene, CDR3 protein, CDR3 DNA. D genes are given only for firm matches. Rows may omit the clone size; those that give it use once, few, many or a size class.

d_call: TRBD2
clone_size: .
cdr3_length: 17
j_call: TRBJ2-1
v_call: TRBV18
cdr3_aa: CASSPPYTSGGTNEQFF
cdr3_nt: TGTGCCAGCTCACCACCGTATACTAGCGGGGGGACCAATGAGCAGTTCTTC

d_call: .
clone_size: once
cdr3_length: 14
j_call: TRBJ1-1
v_call: TRBV7-9
cdr3_aa: CASSRGGMNTEAFF
cdr3_nt: TGTGCCAGCAGCAGAGGAGGGATGAACACTGAAGCTTTCTTT

d_call: .
clone_size: .
cdr3_length: 15
j_call: TRBJ1-3
v_call: TRBV7-8
cdr3_aa: CASSFTGLSGNTIYF
cdr3_nt: TGTGCCAGCAGCTTTACAGGGCTTTCTGGAAACACCATATATTTT

d_call: .
clone_size: once
cdr3_length: 16
j_call: TRBJ2-5
v_call: TRBV5-5
cdr3_aa: CASSPGTEGGQETQYF
cdr3_nt: TGTGCCAGCAGCCCGGGGACAGAGGGGGGACAAGAGACCCAGTACTTC

d_call: TRBD1
clone_size: .
cdr3_length: 15
j_call: TRBJ2-5
v_call: TRBV2
cdr3_aa: CASSEMATGQETQYF
cdr3_nt: TGTGCCAGCAGTGAAATGGCGACAGGGCAGGAGACCCAGTACTTC

d_call: .
clone_size: .
cdr3_length: 15
j_call: TRBJ1-6
v_call: TRBV10-3
cdr3_aa: CAIRPSGTPNSPLHF
cdr3_nt: TGTGCCATCAGACCGTCCGGGACTCCAAATTCACCCCTCCACTTT

d_call: .
clone_size: .
cdr3_length: 13
j_call: TRBJ2-5
v_call: TRBV10-3
cdr3_aa: CATVSGGLGTQYF
cdr3_nt: TGTGCCACCGTATCCGGGGGTCTAGGTACCCAGTACTTC

d_call: .
clone_size: .
cdr3_length: 17
j_call: TRBJ1-5
v_call: TRBV2
cdr3_aa: CASSSSWSPSGNQPQHF
cdr3_nt: TGTGCCAGCAGTTCTAGCTGGAGCCCTTCTGGCAATCAGCCCCAGCATTTT

d_call: .
clone_size: .
cdr3_length: 15
j_call: TRBJ2-7
v_call: TRBV7-2
cdr3_aa: CASSPDVGASYEQYF
cdr3_nt: TGTGCCAGCAGCCCTGACGTGGGGGCCTCCTACGAGCAGTACTTC

d_call: TRBD1
clone_size: .
cdr3_length: 18
j_call: TRBJ1-2
v_call: TRBV5-5
cdr3_aa: CASRPGTGKSVSNYGYTF
cdr3_nt: TGTGCCAGCAGGCCCGGGACAGGGAAGTCTGTGAGTAACTATGGCTACACCTTC

d_call: .
clone_size: .
cdr3_length: 14
j_call: TRBJ1-1
v_call: TRBV5-1
cdr3_aa: CASSSRTANTEAFF
cdr3_nt: TGCGCCAGCAGCTCACGGACAGCGAACACTGAAGCTTTCTTT

d_call: .
clone_size: .
cdr3_length: 14
j_call: TRBJ1-1
v_call: TRBV18
cdr3_aa: CASSPRTGYTEAFF
cdr3_nt: TGTGCCAGCTCACCCAGAACAGGGTACACTGAAGCTTTCTTT

d_call: TRBD2
clone_size: once
cdr3_length: 13
j_call: TRBJ2-7
v_call: TRBV3-1/TRBV3-2
cdr3_aa: CASSLAGLYEQYF
cdr3_nt: TGTGCCAGCAGCCTAGCGGGGCTCTACGAGCAGTACTTC

d_call: .
clone_size: .
cdr3_length: 13
j_call: TRBJ1-1
v_call: TRBV2
cdr3_aa: CASSASRNTEAFF
cdr3_nt: TGTGCCAGCAGTGCATCGAGGAACACTGAAGCTTTCTTT

d_call: .
clone_size: .
cdr3_length: 13
j_call: TRBJ2-5
v_call: TRBV5-4
cdr3_aa: CASSLAREETQYF
cdr3_nt: TGTGCCAGCAGCTTGGCCCGAGAAGAGACCCAGTACTTC

d_call: .
clone_size: .
cdr3_length: 13
j_call: TRBJ1-2
v_call: TRBV27
cdr3_aa: CASRQSTFYGYTF
cdr3_nt: TGTGCCAGCAGACAGTCTACATTCTATGGCTACACCTTC

d_call: .
clone_size: once
cdr3_length: 15
j_call: TRBJ2-5
v_call: TRBV5-8
cdr3_aa: CASSSGRGRQETQYF
cdr3_nt: TGTGCCAGCAGCTCCGGGCGGGGGCGTCAAGAGACCCAGTACTTC

d_call: .
clone_size: .
cdr3_length: 15
j_call: TRBJ1-1
v_call: TRBV27
cdr3_aa: CASSSGGAGDTEAFF
cdr3_nt: TGCGCCAGCAGTTCGGGGGGGGCTGGAGACACTGAAGCTTTCTTT

d_call: .
clone_size: .
cdr3_length: 14
j_call: TRBJ1-3
v_call: TRBV6-5
cdr3_aa: CASQPPGVGNTIYF
cdr3_nt: TGTGCCAGTCAACCCCCCGGGGTTGGAAACACCATATATTTT

d_call: .
clone_size: .
cdr3_length: 12
j_call: TRBJ2-3
v_call: TRBV12-3/TRBV12-4
cdr3_aa: CASSGGADTQYF
cdr3_nt: TGTGCCAGCAGTGGAGGGGCAGATACGCAGTATTTT

d_call: TRBD1
clone_size: .
cdr3_length: 17
j_call: TRBJ2-7
v_call: TRBV18
cdr3_aa: CASSPPSLGTGPYEQYF
cdr3_nt: TGTGCCAGCTCACCACCGAGTCTCGGGACAGGGCCCTACGAGCAGTACTTC

d_call: TRBD1
clone_size: few
cdr3_length: 16
j_call: TRBJ1-2
v_call: TRBV6-6
cdr3_aa: CASSFSGTGDNYGYTF
cdr3_nt: TGTGCCAGCAGTTTTTCGGGGACAGGGGACAACTATGGCTACACCTTC

d_call: TRBD2
clone_size: many
cdr3_length: 16
j_call: TRBJ2-7
v_call: TRBV7-2
cdr3_aa: CASSLELLAGGYEQYF
cdr3_nt: TGTGCCAGCAGCTTAGAGCTACTAGCGGGGGGCTACGAGCAGTACTTC

d_call: .
clone_size: .
cdr3_length: 14
j_call: TRBJ1-3
v_call: TRBV11-2
cdr3_aa: CASSLGGSGNTIYF
cdr3_nt: TGTGCCAGCAGCTTAGGCGGCTCTGGAAACACCATATATTTT

d_call: .
clone_size: .
cdr3_length: 18
j_call: TRBJ1-6
v_call: TRBV7-2
cdr3_aa: CASSYKNGPRQATSPLHF
cdr3_nt: TGTGCCAGCAGCTACAAAAACGGCCCGAGACAGGCTACTTCACCCCTCCACTTT

d_call: .
clone_size: .
cdr3_length: 15
j_call: TRBJ2-7
v_call: TRBV6-6
cdr3_aa: CASSYSRRNSYEQYF
cdr3_nt: TGTGCCAGCAGTTACTCGAGGCGGAACTCCTACGAGCAGTACTTC

d_call: .
clone_size: .
cdr3_length: 16
j_call: TRBJ1-5
v_call: TRBV5-8
cdr3_aa: CASSVSSGQKNQPQHF
cdr3_nt: TGTGCCAGCAGCGTCTCTTCTGGACAGAAGAATCAGCCCCAGCATTTT

d_call: .
clone_size: .
cdr3_length: 15
j_call: TRBJ2-7
v_call: TRBV5-5
cdr3_aa: CASSSGGASSYEQYF
cdr3_nt: TGTGCCAGCAGCTCGGGCGGGGCGAGCTCCTACGAGCAGTACTTC

d_call: .
clone_size: .
cdr3_length: 12
j_call: TRBJ2-4
v_call: TRBV29-1
cdr3_aa: CSVEGTRNIQYF
cdr3_nt: TGCAGCGTAGAAGGGACAAGAAACATTCAGTACTTC

d_call: .
clone_size: .
cdr3_length: 11
j_call: TRBJ1-4
v_call: TRBV7-8
cdr3_aa: CASSVSGKLFF
cdr3_nt: TGTGCCAGCAGCGTTTCAGGAAAACTGTTTTTT

d_call: TRBD1
clone_size: .
cdr3_length: 11
j_call: TRBJ1-1
v_call: TRBV2
cdr3_aa: CASGTGKGTFF
cdr3_nt: TGTGCCAGCGGGACAGGGAAAGGAACTTTCTTT

d_call: TRBD1
clone_size: .
cdr3_length: 15
j_call: TRBJ2-5
v_call: TRBV7-9
cdr3_aa: CASSPRGQGEETQYF
cdr3_nt: TGTGCCAGCAGCCCAAGGGGACAGGGGGAGGAGACCCAGTACTTC

d_call: TRBD2
clone_size: once
cdr3_length: 17
j_call: TRBJ2-2
v_call: TRBV5-1
cdr3_aa: CASSLDSTGGPPGELFF
cdr3_nt: TGCGCCAGCAGCTTGGACTCAACGGGAGGGCCCCCCGGGGAGCTGTTTTTT

d_call: TRBD1
clone_size: once
cdr3_length: 16
j_call: TRBJ2-7
v_call: TRBV5-1
cdr3_aa: CASSPGGWDRYYEQYF
cdr3_nt: TGCGCCAGCAGCCCGGGTGGTTGGGACAGATACTACGAGCAGTACTTC

d_call: .
clone_size: .
cdr3_length: 15
j_call: TRBJ1-6
v_call: TRBV6-4
cdr3_aa: CASSDQGQGDSPLHF
cdr3_nt: TGTGCCAGCAGTGACCAAGGCCAAGGGGATTCACCCCTCCACTTT

d_call: .
clone_size: .
cdr3_length: 13
j_call: TRBJ2-5
v_call: TRBV12-3/TRBV12-4
cdr3_aa: CASSLGEVETQYF
cdr3_nt: TGTGCCAGCAGTTTAGGAGAGGTGGAGACCCAGTACTTC

d_call: .
clone_size: few
cdr3_length: 13
j_call: TRBJ1-1
v_call: TRBV19
cdr3_aa: CASSMTANTEAFF
cdr3_nt: TGTGCCAGTAGTATGACAGCCAACACTGAAGCTTTCTTT

d_call: .
clone_size: .
cdr3_length: 13
j_call: TRBJ2-2
v_call: TRBV30
cdr3_aa: CAWTGENTGELFF
cdr3_nt: TGTGCCTGGACAGGGGAAAACACCGGGGAGCTGTTTTTT

d_call: .
clone_size: .
cdr3_length: 13
j_call: TRBJ2-7
v_call: TRBV6-6
cdr3_aa: CASSPRRGNEQYF
cdr3_nt: TGTGCCAGCAGCCCCCGTCGGGGAAACGAGCAGTACTTC

d_call: .
clone_size: .
cdr3_length: 14
j_call: TRBJ1-3
v_call: TRBV11-2
cdr3_aa: CASSFEGTGNTIYF
cdr3_nt: TGTGCCAGCAGCTTCGAGGGCACTGGAAACACCATATATTTT

d_call: TRBD1
clone_size: .
cdr3_length: 16
j_call: TRBJ1-6
v_call: TRBV5-4
cdr3_aa: CASSKGQPNDNSPLHF
cdr3_nt: TGTGCCAGCAGCAAGGGACAGCCGAATGATAATTCACCCCTCCACTTT

d_call: .
clone_size: .
cdr3_length: 15
j_call: TRBJ2-7
v_call: TRBV6-5
cdr3_aa: CASSPAVAGQNEQYF
cdr3_nt: TGTGCCAGCAGCCCCGCGGTCGCGGGACAGAACGAGCAGTACTTC

d_call: TRBD1
clone_size: .
cdr3_length: 15
j_call: TRBJ2-7
v_call: TRBV6-5
cdr3_aa: CASRLDRGDVYEQYF
cdr3_nt: TGTGCCAGCCGCTTGGACAGGGGGGATGTTTACGAGCAGTACTTC

d_call: .
clone_size: .
cdr3_length: 16
j_call: TRBJ1-5
v_call: TRBV6-2/TRBV6-3
cdr3_aa: CASSYFREGLAQPQHF
cdr3_nt: TGTGCCAGCAGTTACTTCCGGGAGGGATTGGCACAGCCCCAGCATTTT

d_call: TRBD1
clone_size: once
cdr3_length: 15
j_call: TRBJ2-6
v_call: TRBV5-6
cdr3_aa: CASSLGGQGTNVLTF
cdr3_nt: TGTGCCAGCAGCTTGGGGGGACAGGGTACCAACGTCCTGACTTTC

d_call: TRBD1
clone_size: .
cdr3_length: 17
j_call: TRBJ1-5
v_call: TRBV7-2
cdr3_aa: CASSPKGTGGGAQPQHF
cdr3_nt: TGTGCCAGCAGCCCAAAGGGGACAGGGGGGGGTGCTCAGCCCCAGCATTTT

d_call: TRBD1
clone_size: .
cdr3_length: 16
j_call: TRBJ1-4
v_call: TRBV6-5
cdr3_aa: CASSYSGTGGSEKLFF
cdr3_nt: TGTGCCAGCAGTTACTCGGGGACAGGGGGGAGTGAAAAACTGTTTTTT

d_call: .
clone_size: .
cdr3_length: 13
j_call: TRBJ1-1
v_call: TRBV18
cdr3_aa: CASSPDRHTEAFF
cdr3_nt: TGTGCCAGCTCACCAGACAGGCACACTGAAGCTTTCTTT

d_call: .
clone_size: .
cdr3_length: 14
j_call: TRBJ2-5
v_call: TRBV18
cdr3_aa: CASSPAGQQETQYF
cdr3_nt: TGTGCCAGCTCACCAGCGGGGCAGCAAGAGACCCAGTACTTC

d_call: .
clone_size: .
cdr3_length: 13
j_call: TRBJ1-3
v_call: TRBV5-6
cdr3_aa: CASSRYSGNTIYF
cdr3_nt: TGTGCCAGCAGCCGGTATTCTGGAAACACCATATATTTT

d_call: TRBD2
clone_size: .
cdr3_length: 15
j_call: TRBJ2-7
v_call: TRBV6-5
cdr3_aa: CASRTTSGRAKEQYF
cdr3_nt: TGTGCCAGCAGGACTACTAGCGGGAGGGCTAAAGAGCAGTACTTC

d_call: TRBD1
clone_size: few
cdr3_length: 15
j_call: TRBJ1-5
v_call: TRBV6-1
cdr3_aa: CASSETDRAGQPQHF
cdr3_nt: TGTGCCAGCAGTGAAACGGACAGGGCTGGTCAGCCCCAGCATTTT